The 10 T cell receptor beta chains below all came from one sample that was sequenced in a study of cytomegalovirus exposure and HLA in healthy donors. It was with 60 Vbeta and 13 Jbeta primers that the PCR ran. The data were produced by immunoSEQ multiplex PCR, yet TCRdb's version contains in-frame clones alone and is incomplete. The sample records fewer than 300,000 clones, about 80% being singletons. Sequencing was performed on PBMCs. The origin of the receptors is a girl aged 2 to 10 in good health and CMV-seronegative.

This chain uses TRBV7-2 with TRBJ2-3; D perhaps matches TRBD2 (6 bases). Germline V lookup: CDR1 SGHTA, CDR2 FQGNSA. Trimming left V 6 bases short and J 1 base short, with 20 bases between. The CDR3 runs 17 residues. The CDR3 spells CASRMPARDFGTDTQYF. CDR3 DNA: TGTGCCAGCAGAATGCCGGCTAGGGACTTTGGCACAGATACGCAGTATTTT.

V is TRBV27 and J is TRBJ2-3; perhaps TRBD2 as D (6 bases). The CDR3 contains 13 residues. CDR1 and CDR2 from the germline V gene are MNHEY and SMNVEV (reference sequence). Trimming pared 7 bases from V and 9 bases from J, leaving 17 bases between. The CDR3 sequence is CASTRDSRSTQYF. The CDR3 DNA is TGTGCCAGCACCCGGGACTCTAGATCGACGCAGTATTTT.

The chain recombines TRBV30 with TRBJ2-5; D is perhaps TRBD2 (6 bases). The length of the CDR3 is 16 residues. The germline gives CDR1 GTSNPN, CDR2 SVGIG (reference sequence). Trimming left V 1 base short and J 2 bases short, with 17 bases between. The CDR3 here is CAWSALPGLTQETQYF. The CDR3 DNA is TGTGCCTGGAGTGCCCTCCCGGGACTGACTCAAGAGACCCAGTACTTC.

V and J are TRBV29-1 and TRBJ2-1; 8 bases fit TRBD2. V was clipped by 4 bases and J by 5 bases; unmatched bases: 1. Germline CDR1 is SQVTM and CDR2 is ANQGSEA. This CDR3 has 12 amino acids. The CDR3 sequence: CSVALADNEQFF. In DNA, the CDR3 is TGCAGCGTTGCACTAGCGGACAATGAGCAGTTCTTC.

V is TRBV7-2 and J is TRBJ2-3, with D possibly being TRBD1 (6 bases). Germline V gene data show CDR1 as SGHTA and CDR2 as FQGNSA. The V end lost 6 bases, the J end lost 0 bases, and 19 bases lay between the germline ends. The length of the CDR3 is 17 residues. CDR3 in DNA: TGTGCCAGCAGTCACTCCCGCAGGGGAATGAGCACAGATACGCAGTATTTT. Translating it yields CASSHSRRGMSTDTQYF. The full variable domain, completed using reference TRBV7-2 and TRBJ2-3, is GAGVSQSPSNKVTEKGKDVELRCDPISGHTALYWYRQSLGQGLEFLIYFQGNSAPDKSGLPSDRFSAERTGGSVSTLTIQRTQQEDSAVYLCASSHSRRGMSTDTQYFGPGTRLTVL.

V gene TRBV10-3 combines with J gene TRBJ1-3, with 7 bases fitting TRBD1. CDR1 and CDR2 from the germline V gene are ENHRY and SYGVKD. CDR3 length equals 15 residues. J gave up 4 bases and V 4 bases, and 7 bases lay outside the gene matches. Written as DNA, the CDR3 is TGTGCCATCAGTGGGGAACAGGGGACGGGAAACACCATATATTTT. It encodes CAISGEQGTGNTIYF.

In its sample, this clone was seen once. The V gene is TRBV2, the J gene TRBJ2-1; the match to TRBD2 covers 10 bases. The CDR3 runs 18 residues. The germline gives CDR1 SNHLY, CDR2 FYNNEI. The V segment lost 2 bases and the J segment 0 bases; nucleotides outside the gene matches: 7. CDR3 coding DNA: TGTGCCAGCAGTGAACCTACTAGCGGGATTTCCTCCTACAATGAGCAGTTCTTC. Translated, it gives CASSEPTSGISSYNEQFF. The whole variable domain, remainder taken from reference TRBV2 and TRBJ2-1, is EPEVTQTPSHQVTQMGQEVILRCVPISNHLYFYWYRQILGQKVEFLVSFYNNEISEKSEIFDDQFSVERPDGSNFTLKIRSTKLEDSAMYFCASSEPTSGISSYNEQFFGPGTRLTVL.

CDR3 in amino acids: CAISRGGNQPQHF. Written as DNA, the CDR3 is TGTGCCATTTCCAGAGGTGGCAATCAGCCCCAGCATTTT. The chain recombines TRBV19 with TRBJ1-5; D is undetermined. V was clipped by 10 bases and J by 2 bases, with 12 bases between them. The length of the CDR3 is 13 residues. CDR1 LNHDA and CDR2 SQIVND come from the germline V gene (reference sequence). The whole variable domain, remainder taken from reference TRBV19 and TRBJ1-5, is DGGITQSPKYLFRKEGQNVTLSCEQNLNHDAMYWYRQDPGQGLRLIYYSQIVNDFQKGDIAEGYSVSREKKESFPLTVTSAQKNPTAFYLCAISRGGNQPQHFGDGTRLSIL.

The chain uses TRBV5-1 and TRBJ2-7, with D perhaps TRBD1 (5 bases). In germline, CDR1 is SGHRS, CDR2 YFSETQ. The CDR3 has 15 residues. The germline V and J ends were trimmed by 0 bases and 2 bases, with 12 bases remaining between them. DNA for the CDR3: TGCGCCAGCAGCTTGGGACAGTTAGCCCCCTACGAGCAGTACTTC. It codes for CASSLGQLAPYEQYF.

To note about this clone: Distinct nucleotide sequences in the sample also encode this CDR3. The chain has TRBV6-5 and TRBJ2-7; D unclear. CDR1 and CDR2 from the germline V gene are MNHEY and SVGAGI. V was pared by 3 bases and J by 0 bases, with 9 bases between. CDR3 length: 14 residues. The CDR3 region has the DNA TGTGCCAGCAGTTATGGGCTGGCCTCCTACGAGCAGTACTTC. Residues: CASSYGLASYEQYF.